Listed below are T cell receptor beta chains from one sample, sequenced in a study of blood T cell repertoires in COVID-19. TCRdb's copy holds only in-frame clones and misses some; the assay was immunoSEQ multiplex PCR. The sample holds around 230,000 clones; around 85% are singletons and the top ten take roughly 9.6%. Sequencing used peripheral blood. All receptors derive from a woman of 80 years or more with acute or convalescent COVID-19. The CDR3 runs from the conserved cysteine through the conserved F or W. Each record gives: clone size, D gene, V gene, CDR3 protein. The D gene is left open where the match is weak. Not all rows give a size; the values are once, few, many and, for expanded clones, a class.

. . TRBV15 CATSRQVQETQYF
. TRBD1 TRBV19 CASSPPTGRKQPQHF
. . TRBV10-2 CASSDYGPIATEAFF
. . TRBV24-1 CATSDPREADTEAFF
many TRBD1 TRBV6-2/TRBV6-3 CASSVDRGTYEQYF
. TRBD2 TRBV3-1/TRBV3-2 CASSQDGGGLDTQYF
. . TRBV9 CASSAFTGGGPNYGYTF
once TRBD1 TRBV3-1/TRBV3-2 CASSQAGQGAWAFF
. . TRBV5-1 CASSFGGPNSPLHF
. TRBD1 TRBV19 CASIRQGNTEAFF
. . TRBV7-3 CASSPTPSYEQYF
. . TRBV9 CASSVASKDTQYF
. TRBD1 TRBV12-3/TRBV12-4 CASSLRGLGGYTF
. TRBD2 TRBV19 CASMSGGADTQYF
. TRBD1 TRBV6-2/TRBV6-3 CASSLPGTGGLNEQFF
. . TRBV19 CASSIGREVTGELFF
. . TRBV19 CASSRSGGGNQPQHF
. TRBD1 TRBV29-1 CSAQGARGYTF
. . TRBV2 CASSVERIGNTEAFF
. TRBD1 TRBV28 CASSTFQGAKKLFF
. . TRBV28 CASSLTVYEQYF
few TRBD1 TRBV7-2 CASRTGTGIGEKLFF
. . TRBV19 CASSIDQGLRNSPLHF
. . TRBV6-4 CASSKEHRAGDTQYF
. TRBD1 TRBV7-9 CASSPLTGTETQYF
few . TRBV2 CASSDMRNSPLHF
. . TRBV5-4 CASSPTGREDTQYF
. . TRBV18 CASSPRDSPKNIQYF
. TRBD1 TRBV19 CASTRDRLNTEAFF
. . TRBV30 CAWSVRGMDSYEQYF
. . TRBV7-9 CASSSDNLEAFF
. TRBD2 TRBV28 CASSPINPTSGGHNEQFF
. TRBD2 TRBV27 CASSPLAGVGETQYF
. TRBD2 TRBV30 CAWSGLAGTTQYF
. TRBD1 TRBV3-1/TRBV3-2 CASSQGWTGDQPQHF
. . TRBV5-4 CASSPPGGSPLHF
. . TRBV19 CASSVTGVSNQPQHF
few . TRBV7-8 CASSLPGGSPLHF
. TRBD1 TRBV29-1 CSVEGTGAYEQYF